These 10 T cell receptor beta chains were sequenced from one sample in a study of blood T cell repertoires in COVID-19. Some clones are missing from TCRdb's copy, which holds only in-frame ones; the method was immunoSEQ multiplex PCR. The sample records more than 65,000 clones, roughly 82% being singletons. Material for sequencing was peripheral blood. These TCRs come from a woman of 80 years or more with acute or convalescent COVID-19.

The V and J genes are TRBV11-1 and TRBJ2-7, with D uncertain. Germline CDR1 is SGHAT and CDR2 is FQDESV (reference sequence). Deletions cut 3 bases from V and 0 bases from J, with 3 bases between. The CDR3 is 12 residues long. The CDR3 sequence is CASSFRSYEQYF. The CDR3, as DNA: TGTGCCAGCAGCTTCCGCTCCTACGAGCAGTACTTC.

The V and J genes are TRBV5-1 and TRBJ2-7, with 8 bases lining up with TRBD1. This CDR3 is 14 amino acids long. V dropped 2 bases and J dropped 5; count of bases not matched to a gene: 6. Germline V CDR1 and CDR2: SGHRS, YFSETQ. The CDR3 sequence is CASSFGQGTNEQYF. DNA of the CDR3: TGCGCCAGCAGCTTCGGACAGGGAACGAACGAGCAGTACTTC.

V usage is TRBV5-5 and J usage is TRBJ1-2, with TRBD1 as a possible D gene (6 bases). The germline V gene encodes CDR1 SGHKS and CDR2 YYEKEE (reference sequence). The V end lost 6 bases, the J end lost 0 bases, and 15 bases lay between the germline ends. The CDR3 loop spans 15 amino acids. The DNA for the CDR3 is TGTGCCAGCACCTCCGTTGGACAGACTAACTATGGCTACACCTTC. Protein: CASTSVGQTNYGYTF.

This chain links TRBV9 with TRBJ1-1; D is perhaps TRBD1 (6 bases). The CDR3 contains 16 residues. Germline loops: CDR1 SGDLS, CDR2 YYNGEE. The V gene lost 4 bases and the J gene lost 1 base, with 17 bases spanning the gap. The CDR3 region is CASSPPPRTANTEAFF. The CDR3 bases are TGTGCCAGCAGCCCGCCCCCGCGGACAGCGAACACTGAAGCTTTCTTT.

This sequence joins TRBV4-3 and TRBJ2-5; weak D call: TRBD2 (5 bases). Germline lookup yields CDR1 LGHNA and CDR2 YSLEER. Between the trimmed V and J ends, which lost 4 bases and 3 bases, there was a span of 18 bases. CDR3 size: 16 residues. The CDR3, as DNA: TGCGCCAGCAGCCTAAACCCTCCCGGGGTGGAAGAGACCCAGTACTTC. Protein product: CASSLNPPGVEETQYF.

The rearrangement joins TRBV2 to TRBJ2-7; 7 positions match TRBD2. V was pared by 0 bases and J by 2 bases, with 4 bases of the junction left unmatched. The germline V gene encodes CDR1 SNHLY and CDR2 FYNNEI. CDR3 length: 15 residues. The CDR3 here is CASSEAGGLAYEQYF. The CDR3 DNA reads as TGTGCCAGCAGTGAAGCGGGAGGACTAGCCTACGAGCAGTACTTC.

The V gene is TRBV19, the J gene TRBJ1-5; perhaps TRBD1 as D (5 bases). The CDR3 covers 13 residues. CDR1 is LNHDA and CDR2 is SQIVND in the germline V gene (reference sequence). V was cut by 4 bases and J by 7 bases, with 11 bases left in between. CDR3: CASSTGRVQPQHF. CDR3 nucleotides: TGTGCCAGTAGTACCGGCAGGGTCCAGCCCCAGCATTTT. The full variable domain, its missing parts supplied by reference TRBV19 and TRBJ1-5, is DGGITQSPKYLFRKEGQNVTLSCEQNLNHDAMYWYRQDPGQGLRLIYYSQIVNDFQKGDIAEGYSVSREKKESFPLTVTSAQKNPTAFYLCASSTGRVQPQHFGDGTRLSIL.

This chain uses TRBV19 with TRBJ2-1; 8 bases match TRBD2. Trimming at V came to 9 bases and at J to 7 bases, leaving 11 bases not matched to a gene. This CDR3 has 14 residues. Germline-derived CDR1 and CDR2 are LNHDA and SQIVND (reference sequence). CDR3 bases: TGTGCCAGCGCGAAGACTAGCGTGTATAATGAGCAGTTCTTC. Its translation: CASAKTSVYNEQFF.

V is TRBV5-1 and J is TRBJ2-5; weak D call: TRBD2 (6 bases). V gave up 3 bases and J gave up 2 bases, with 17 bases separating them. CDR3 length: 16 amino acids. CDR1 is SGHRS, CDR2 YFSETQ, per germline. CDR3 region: CASSSRGLELQETQYF. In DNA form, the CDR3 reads TGCGCCAGCAGCTCGAGGGGACTGGAGTTACAAGAGACCCAGTACTTC.

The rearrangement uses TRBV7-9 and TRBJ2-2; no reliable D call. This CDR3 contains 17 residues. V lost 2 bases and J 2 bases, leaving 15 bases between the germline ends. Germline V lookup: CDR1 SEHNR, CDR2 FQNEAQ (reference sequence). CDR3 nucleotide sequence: TGTGCCAGCAGCTTACTTACTATAGTCACCAACACCGGGGAGCTGTTTTTT. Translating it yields CASSLLTIVTNTGELFF.